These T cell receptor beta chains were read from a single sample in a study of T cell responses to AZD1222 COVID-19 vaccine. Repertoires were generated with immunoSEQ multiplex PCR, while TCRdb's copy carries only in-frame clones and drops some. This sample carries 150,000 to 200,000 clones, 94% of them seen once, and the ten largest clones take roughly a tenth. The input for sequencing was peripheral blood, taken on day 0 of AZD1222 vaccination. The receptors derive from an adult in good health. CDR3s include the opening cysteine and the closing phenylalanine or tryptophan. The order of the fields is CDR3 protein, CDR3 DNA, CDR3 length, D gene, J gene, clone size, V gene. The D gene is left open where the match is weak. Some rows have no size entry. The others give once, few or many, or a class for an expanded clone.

cdr3_aa: CASRRLGVDEQYF
cdr3_nt: TGTGCCAGCAGACGACTAGGTGTGGACGAGCAGTACTTC
cdr3_length: 13
d_call: -
j_call: TRBJ2-7
clone_size: -
v_call: TRBV6-1

cdr3_aa: CASSSGWGGTTEAFF
cdr3_nt: TGTGCCAGCAGTTCAGGGTGGGGAGGAACCACTGAAGCTTTCTTT
cdr3_length: 15
d_call: -
j_call: TRBJ1-1
clone_size: -
v_call: TRBV7-8

cdr3_aa: CADGTRIGDTEAFF
cdr3_nt: TGTGCCGACGGGACAAGAATCGGAGACACTGAAGCTTTCTTT
cdr3_length: 14
d_call: -
j_call: TRBJ1-1
clone_size: -
v_call: TRBV2

cdr3_aa: CASSLVTGGSNEKLFF
cdr3_nt: TGTGCCAGCAGTTTAGTTACGGGAGGAAGTAATGAAAAACTGTTTTTT
cdr3_length: 16
d_call: -
j_call: TRBJ1-4
clone_size: -
v_call: TRBV28

cdr3_aa: CAWSVFGGASGNTIYF
cdr3_nt: TGTGCCTGGAGTGTGTTTGGGGGGGCCTCTGGAAACACCATATATTTT
cdr3_length: 16
d_call: -
j_call: TRBJ1-3
clone_size: -
v_call: TRBV30

cdr3_aa: CASRQLAGRLYEQYF
cdr3_nt: TGTGCCAGCAGACAACTAGCGGGTCGACTCTACGAGCAGTACTTC
cdr3_length: 15
d_call: TRBD2
j_call: TRBJ2-7
clone_size: -
v_call: TRBV11-2

cdr3_aa: CASSPSDRGRDNEQFF
cdr3_nt: TGTGCCAGCTCACCTTCGGACAGGGGAAGGGACAATGAGCAGTTCTTC
cdr3_length: 16
d_call: TRBD1
j_call: TRBJ2-1
clone_size: -
v_call: TRBV18

cdr3_aa: CASRPATAYEQYF
cdr3_nt: TGTGCCAGCAGACCCGCGACGGCCTACGAGCAGTACTTC
cdr3_length: 13
d_call: -
j_call: TRBJ2-7
clone_size: few
v_call: TRBV12-3/TRBV12-4

cdr3_aa: CASSQGDDYTYNEQFF
cdr3_nt: TGTGCCAGCAGCCAAGGCGACGACTACACCTACAATGAGCAGTTCTTC
cdr3_length: 16
d_call: -
j_call: TRBJ2-1
clone_size: -
v_call: TRBV3-1/TRBV3-2

cdr3_aa: CASSLAHNEQFF
cdr3_nt: TGTGCCAGCAGTTTGGCTCACAATGAGCAGTTCTTC
cdr3_length: 12
d_call: -
j_call: TRBJ2-1
clone_size: -
v_call: TRBV28

cdr3_aa: CASSLRRWNSGNTIYF
cdr3_nt: TGTGCCAGCAGCTTACGTCGTTGGAACTCTGGAAACACCATATATTTT
cdr3_length: 16
d_call: -
j_call: TRBJ1-3
clone_size: -
v_call: TRBV7-8

cdr3_aa: CASGGSDTQYF
cdr3_nt: TGTGCCAGCGGGGGTTCAGATACGCAGTATTTT
cdr3_length: 11
d_call: -
j_call: TRBJ2-3
clone_size: -
v_call: TRBV9

cdr3_aa: CASTPATGGVGNTIYF
cdr3_nt: TGTGCCAGCACGCCAGCGACAGGGGGCGTTGGAAACACCATATATTTT
cdr3_length: 16
d_call: TRBD1
j_call: TRBJ1-3
clone_size: -
v_call: TRBV28

cdr3_aa: CASSLELANEQFF
cdr3_nt: TGCGCCAGCAGCTTGGAACTAGCTAATGAGCAGTTCTTC
cdr3_length: 13
d_call: -
j_call: TRBJ2-1
clone_size: once
v_call: TRBV5-1

cdr3_aa: CASSVGASGVIGQYF
cdr3_nt: TGTGCCAGCAGCGTAGGGGCTAGTGGGGTTATAGGCCAGTACTTC
cdr3_length: 15
d_call: -
j_call: TRBJ2-5
clone_size: -
v_call: TRBV9

cdr3_aa: CASSSRGHTGELFF
cdr3_nt: TGTGCCAGCAGTTCCAGGGGCCACACCGGGGAGCTGTTTTTT
cdr3_length: 14
d_call: -
j_call: TRBJ2-2
clone_size: -
v_call: TRBV28

cdr3_aa: CASSLMREDQPQHF
cdr3_nt: TGTGCCAGCAGCTTAATGAGGGAGGATCAGCCCCAGCATTTT
cdr3_length: 14
d_call: -
j_call: TRBJ1-5
clone_size: -
v_call: TRBV7-9

cdr3_aa: CASSVRETGELFF
cdr3_nt: TGTGCCAGCAGCGTACGGGAGACCGGGGAGCTGTTTTTT
cdr3_length: 13
d_call: -
j_call: TRBJ2-2
clone_size: once
v_call: TRBV9

cdr3_aa: CASKLGAGYGYTF
cdr3_nt: TGTGCCAGCAAGCTGGGGGCTGGCTATGGCTACACCTTC
cdr3_length: 13
d_call: -
j_call: TRBJ1-2
clone_size: -
v_call: TRBV27

cdr3_aa: CASSPTGSGANVLTF
cdr3_nt: TGTGCCAGCAGCCCCACGGGGTCTGGGGCCAACGTCCTGACTTTC
cdr3_length: 15
d_call: -
j_call: TRBJ2-6
clone_size: once
v_call: TRBV11-3

cdr3_aa: CATGPSGGAETQYF
cdr3_nt: TGTGCCACCGGACCTAGCGGGGGGGCAGAGACCCAGTACTTC
cdr3_length: 14
d_call: TRBD2
j_call: TRBJ2-5
clone_size: -
v_call: TRBV10-3

cdr3_aa: CASSSGRVYNEQFF
cdr3_nt: TGTGCCAGCAGTAGCGGGAGGGTGTACAATGAGCAGTTCTTC
cdr3_length: 14
d_call: TRBD2
j_call: TRBJ2-1
clone_size: -
v_call: TRBV2

cdr3_aa: CASSRDLIYQETQYF
cdr3_nt: TGTGCCAGCAGCCGGGACCTTATATACCAAGAGACCCAGTACTTC
cdr3_length: 15
d_call: -
j_call: TRBJ2-5
clone_size: -
v_call: TRBV11-1

cdr3_aa: CASSRTSLYEQYF
cdr3_nt: TGTGCCAGCAGCCGGACCTCACTCTACGAGCAGTACTTC
cdr3_length: 13
d_call: -
j_call: TRBJ2-7
clone_size: -
v_call: TRBV11-2

cdr3_aa: CASGGLRADTQYF
cdr3_nt: TGTGCCAGCGGTGGACTCCGGGCAGATACGCAGTATTTT
cdr3_length: 13
d_call: -
j_call: TRBJ2-3
clone_size: -
v_call: TRBV9

cdr3_aa: CASSSGTGGQYGYTF
cdr3_nt: TGTGCCAGCAGTTCCGGGACAGGGGGTCAGTATGGCTACACCTTC
cdr3_length: 15
d_call: TRBD1
j_call: TRBJ1-2
clone_size: -
v_call: TRBV6-5

cdr3_aa: CAWSVYRIRYGYTF
cdr3_nt: TGTGCCTGGAGTGTATACAGGATTCGGTATGGCTACACCTTC
cdr3_length: 14
d_call: -
j_call: TRBJ1-2
clone_size: -
v_call: TRBV30

cdr3_aa: CASSLTGGNQPQHF
cdr3_nt: TGCGCCAGCAGCTTGACAGGGGGCAATCAGCCCCAGCATTTT
cdr3_length: 14
d_call: TRBD1
j_call: TRBJ1-5
clone_size: -
v_call: TRBV5-1

cdr3_aa: CASSQVSGTSNYGYTF
cdr3_nt: TGCGCCAGCAGCCAAGTCTCCGGGACAAGTAACTATGGCTACACCTTC
cdr3_length: 16
d_call: -
j_call: TRBJ1-2
clone_size: -
v_call: TRBV4-1

cdr3_aa: CSAIDERGYGYTF
cdr3_nt: TGCAGTGCTATTGACGAGCGCGGCTATGGCTACACCTTC
cdr3_length: 13
d_call: -
j_call: TRBJ1-2
clone_size: -
v_call: TRBV20-1

cdr3_aa: CASNRDGAYEQYF
cdr3_nt: TGTGCCAGCAATCGAGACGGAGCCTACGAGCAGTACTTC
cdr3_length: 13
d_call: -
j_call: TRBJ2-7
clone_size: -
v_call: TRBV9

cdr3_aa: CASSVLPGLAKPNTGELFF
cdr3_nt: TGTGCCAGTAGTGTACTCCCGGGACTAGCGAAACCGAACACCGGGGAGCTGTTTTTT
cdr3_length: 19
d_call: TRBD2
j_call: TRBJ2-2
clone_size: -
v_call: TRBV19

cdr3_aa: CASSVAGTGDEQYF
cdr3_nt: TGTGCCAGCAGCGTAGCTGGGACAGGGGACGAGCAGTACTTC
cdr3_length: 14
d_call: TRBD1
j_call: TRBJ2-7
clone_size: -
v_call: TRBV9

cdr3_aa: CASSFSGTAEGYEQYF
cdr3_nt: TGCGCCAGCAGCTTTAGCGGGACAGCGGAGGGCTACGAGCAGTACTTC
cdr3_length: 16
d_call: -
j_call: TRBJ2-7
clone_size: -
v_call: TRBV5-1

cdr3_aa: CSVEWFNEQFF
cdr3_nt: TGCAGCGTTGAATGGTTCAATGAGCAGTTCTTC
cdr3_length: 11
d_call: -
j_call: TRBJ2-1
clone_size: -
v_call: TRBV29-1

cdr3_aa: CASSVWDTNEKLFF
cdr3_nt: TGTGCCAGCAGCGTATGGGACACCAATGAAAAACTGTTTTTT
cdr3_length: 14
d_call: -
j_call: TRBJ1-4
clone_size: once
v_call: TRBV9

cdr3_aa: CASSRYRAQGAFF
cdr3_nt: TGTGCCAGTAGTAGATACAGGGCCCAGGGAGCTTTCTTT
cdr3_length: 13
d_call: -
j_call: TRBJ1-1
clone_size: -
v_call: TRBV19

cdr3_aa: CASSINTIYF
cdr3_nt: TGTGCCAGCAGCATAAACACCATATATTTT
cdr3_length: 10
d_call: -
j_call: TRBJ1-3
clone_size: -
v_call: TRBV7-9

cdr3_aa: CASSYKGLAGRETQYF
cdr3_nt: TGTGCCAGCAGTTACAAGGGACTAGCGGGACGTGAGACCCAGTACTTC
cdr3_length: 16
d_call: TRBD2
j_call: TRBJ2-5
clone_size: once
v_call: TRBV6-6

cdr3_aa: CASSHGSGSLYNEQFF
cdr3_nt: TGTGCCAGCAGCCATGGTAGCGGGAGTTTATACAATGAGCAGTTCTTC
cdr3_length: 16
d_call: TRBD2
j_call: TRBJ2-1
clone_size: once
v_call: TRBV7-3

cdr3_aa: CASRVYGADTQYF
cdr3_nt: TGTGCCAGCAGGGTTTACGGCGCAGATACGCAGTATTTT
cdr3_length: 13
d_call: -
j_call: TRBJ2-3
clone_size: -
v_call: TRBV27

cdr3_aa: CASRNGGSYEQYF
cdr3_nt: TGTGCCAGCCGAAACGGCGGGAGTTACGAGCAGTACTTC
cdr3_length: 13
d_call: TRBD2
j_call: TRBJ2-7
clone_size: -
v_call: TRBV6-5

cdr3_aa: CSVVGGRVGEQFF
cdr3_nt: TGCAGCGTTGTTGGCGGGAGGGTGGGAGAGCAGTTCTTC
cdr3_length: 13
d_call: TRBD2
j_call: TRBJ2-1
clone_size: -
v_call: TRBV29-1

cdr3_aa: CASSQRGVAADYNEQFF
cdr3_nt: TGTGCCAGCTCACAGAGGGGGGTAGCGGCCGACTACAATGAGCAGTTCTTC
cdr3_length: 17
d_call: -
j_call: TRBJ2-1
clone_size: -
v_call: TRBV18

cdr3_aa: CAISVGSGNSPLHF
cdr3_nt: TGTGCCATCAGTGTCGGGAGCGGGAATTCACCCCTCCACTTT
cdr3_length: 14
d_call: -
j_call: TRBJ1-6
clone_size: -
v_call: TRBV10-3

cdr3_aa: CATSRDTLGGRVQPQHF
cdr3_nt: TGTGCCACCAGCAGAGATACCTTAGGAGGGCGGGTTCAGCCCCAGCATTTT
cdr3_length: 17
d_call: -
j_call: TRBJ1-5
clone_size: -
v_call: TRBV15

cdr3_aa: CATRSGRANRTDTQYF
cdr3_nt: TGTGCCACCAGGAGCGGGAGGGCTAACCGCACAGATACGCAGTATTTT
cdr3_length: 16
d_call: TRBD2
j_call: TRBJ2-3
clone_size: -
v_call: TRBV11-2

cdr3_aa: CASSQDRGRQPQHF
cdr3_nt: TGTGCCAGCAGCCAAGATCGAGGGCGGCAGCCCCAGCATTTT
cdr3_length: 14
d_call: -
j_call: TRBJ1-5
clone_size: -
v_call: TRBV3-1/TRBV3-2

cdr3_aa: CASSAGPLGGTEAFF
cdr3_nt: TGTGCCAGCAGCGCAGGACCCCTCGGTGGCACTGAAGCTTTCTTT
cdr3_length: 15
d_call: -
j_call: TRBJ1-1
clone_size: few
v_call: TRBV5-4

cdr3_aa: CAISDLAYEQYF
cdr3_nt: TGTGCCATCAGTGACCTTGCGTACGAGCAGTACTTC
cdr3_length: 12
d_call: -
j_call: TRBJ2-7
clone_size: -
v_call: TRBV10-3

cdr3_aa: CAWETGPSKIANYGYTF
cdr3_nt: TGTGCCTGGGAGACGGGACCTAGTAAAATCGCTAACTATGGCTACACCTTC
cdr3_length: 17
d_call: -
j_call: TRBJ1-2
clone_size: -
v_call: TRBV30

cdr3_aa: CASSFWVRGYTF
cdr3_nt: TGTGCCAGCAGTTTTTGGGTTAGGGGCTACACCTTC
cdr3_length: 12
d_call: -
j_call: TRBJ1-2
clone_size: -
v_call: TRBV28

cdr3_aa: CASNPGDTEAFF
cdr3_nt: TGTGCCAGCAACCCCGGGGACACTGAAGCTTTCTTT
cdr3_length: 12
d_call: -
j_call: TRBJ1-1
clone_size: -
v_call: TRBV6-5